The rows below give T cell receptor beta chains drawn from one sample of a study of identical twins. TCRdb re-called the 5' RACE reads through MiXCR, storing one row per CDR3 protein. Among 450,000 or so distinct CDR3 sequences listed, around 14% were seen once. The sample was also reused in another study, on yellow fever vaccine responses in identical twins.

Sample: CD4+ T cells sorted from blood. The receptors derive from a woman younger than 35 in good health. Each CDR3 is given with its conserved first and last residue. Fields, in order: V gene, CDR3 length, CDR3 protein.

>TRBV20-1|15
CSANLTPGQHNEQFF
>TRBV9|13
CASSVALAETQYF
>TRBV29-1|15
CSVETSGDTNYEQYF
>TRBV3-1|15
CASSQDRSSGGKQFF
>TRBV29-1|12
CSVVPGQETQYF
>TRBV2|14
CASIPGLAGGWQFF
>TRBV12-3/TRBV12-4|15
CASSWTERSSYEQYF
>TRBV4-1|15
CASSQGEYAADTQYF
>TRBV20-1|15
CSAYPGLAGTETQYF
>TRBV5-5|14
CASSLLLLGETQYF
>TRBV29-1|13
CSVQGEGANEQYF
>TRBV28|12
CASSSPPKEQYF
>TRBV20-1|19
CSARDSSRERFWGANVLTF
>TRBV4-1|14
CASSQGDRIGELFF
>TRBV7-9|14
CASSSGGPGNTIYF
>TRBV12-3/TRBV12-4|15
CASSLRPDGNYGYTF
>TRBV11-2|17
CASSPQVTSASTDTQYF
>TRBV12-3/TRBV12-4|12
CASNIRDNEQFF
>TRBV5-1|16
CASSLGDVGSTDTQYF
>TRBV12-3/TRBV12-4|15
CASSPRQGGIYEQYF
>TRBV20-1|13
CSAPPLAGGTQYF
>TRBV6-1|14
CASTRPGLVNEQFF
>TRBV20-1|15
CSARDMSLANYGYTF
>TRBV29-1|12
CSVQEGGETQYF
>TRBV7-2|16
CASSLVPAGFTDTQYF
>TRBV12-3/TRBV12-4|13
CASSPPRSEKLFF
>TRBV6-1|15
CASSTGGGTGNEQYF
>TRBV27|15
CASGSGWGRQETQYF
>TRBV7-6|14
CASSLKWSTGELFF
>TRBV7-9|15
CASSLGQAANQPQHF
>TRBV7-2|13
CASSSPGEDTQYF
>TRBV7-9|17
CASSPKGGGTGANVLTF
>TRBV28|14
CASSELARDYEQYF
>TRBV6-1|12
CANRGVGNEQFF
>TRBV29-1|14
CSVPSSGSSYEQYF
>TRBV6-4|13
CASREGFSETQYF
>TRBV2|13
CASAVDKLYEQYF
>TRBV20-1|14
CSARDRRVTGELFF
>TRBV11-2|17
CASFIWTSAYSSGELFF
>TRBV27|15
CASRPKTGISYEQYF
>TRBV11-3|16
CASSLDRGSPAETQYF
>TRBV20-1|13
CSAPDRDGQPQHF
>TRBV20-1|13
CSASWTDNTKQYF
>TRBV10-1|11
CASSDHNEQFF
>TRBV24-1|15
CATSFAGGGTGELFF
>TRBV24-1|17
CATRAPGLAGFGGELFF
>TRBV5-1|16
CASSLLSIRLGYGYTF
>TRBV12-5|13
CASGLLSTDTQYF
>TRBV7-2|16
CASRQTAGLGTGELFF
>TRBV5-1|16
CASSPAGGEAYNEQFF
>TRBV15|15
CATSRSLGTYNEQFF
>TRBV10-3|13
CAINAGGKETQYF
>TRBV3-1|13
CASSLIDSEKLFF
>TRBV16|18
CASSQSPADRYLSYEQYF
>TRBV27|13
CASCPGQGNIQYF